A single sample gave rise to the 2 T cell receptor beta chains below, sequenced in a study of T cell responses to AZD1222 COVID-19 vaccine. Data came from immunoSEQ multiplex PCR; TCRdb stores just in-frame clones and leaves some out. The profile shows 80,000 to 100,000 clones, roughly nine tenths of them singletons. The input for sequencing was peripheral blood, taken 28 days after the second AZD1222 dose. These receptors all come from an adult who received the AZD1222 COVID-19 vaccine.

This clone was observed a single time. The V and J genes are TRBV18 and TRBJ1-6; unclear D gene. The germline CDR1 and CDR2 sequences are KGHSH and LQKENI. This CDR3 is 16 amino acids long. V lost 5 bases, J lost 0 bases, and 11 bases lay in between. Here the CDR3 reads CASSSGTSSYNSPLHF. CDR3 coding DNA: TGTGCCAGCTCATCGGGCACGAGCTCCTATAATTCACCCCTCCACTTT.

This clone has more than one count but fewer than ten. The genes are TRBV30 and TRBJ1-2; 8 bases align to TRBD1. Germline V gene data show CDR1 as GTSNPN and CDR2 as SVGIG (reference sequence). The CDR3 extends over 13 amino acids. The trim removed 4 bases at V and 5 bases at J, leaving 6 bases unmatched. This chain's CDR3 is CAWNRDRPYGYTF. For the CDR3, the DNA is TGTGCCTGGAACCGGGACAGGCCTTATGGCTACACCTTC.